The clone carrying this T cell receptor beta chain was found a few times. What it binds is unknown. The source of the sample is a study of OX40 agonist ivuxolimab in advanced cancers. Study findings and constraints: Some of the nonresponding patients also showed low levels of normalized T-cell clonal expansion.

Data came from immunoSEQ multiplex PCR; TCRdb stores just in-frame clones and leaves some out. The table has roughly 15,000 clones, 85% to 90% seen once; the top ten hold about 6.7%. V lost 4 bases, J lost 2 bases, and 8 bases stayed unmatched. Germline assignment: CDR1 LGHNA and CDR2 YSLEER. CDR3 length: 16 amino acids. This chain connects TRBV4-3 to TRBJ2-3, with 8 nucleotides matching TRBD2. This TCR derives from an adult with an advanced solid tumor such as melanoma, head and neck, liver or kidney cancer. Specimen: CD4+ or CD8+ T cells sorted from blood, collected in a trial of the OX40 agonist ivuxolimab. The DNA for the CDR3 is TGCGCCAGCAGCCTCCGAGCGGGGGCATTCACAGATACGCAGTATTTT. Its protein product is CASSLRAGAFTDTQYF.